One sample yielded the 32 T cell receptor beta chains listed below, sequenced in a study of blood T cell repertoires in COVID-19. Generated by immunoSEQ multiplex PCR, the TCRdb table keeps only in-frame clones and is missing some. The data contain about 120,000 clones, about 85% of them seen just once; the ten biggest clones take up around 9.9%. Sequencing was done on a sample of peripheral blood. The receptors were sampled from a man older than 75 with acute or convalescent COVID-19.

The chain couples TRBV19 to TRBJ1-1; 7 bases match TRBD1. J lost 1 base, V lost 8 bases, and 16 bases had no gene match. CDR1 and CDR2 (germline): LNHDA, SQIVND (reference sequence). This CDR3 has 17 residues. The CDR3 protein is CASLLRQGLFGNTEAFF. DNA for the CDR3: TGTGCCAGTCTCCTTAGACAGGGATTATTCGGGAACACTGAAGCTTTCTTT.

V usage is TRBV6-2 or TRBV6-3 and J usage is TRBJ1-1; D possibly corresponds to TRBD1 (5 bases). V was pared by 5 bases and J by 3 bases, with 16 bases between. Germline V CDR1 and CDR2: MNHEY, SVGEGT. The CDR3 has 15 amino acids. DNA for the CDR3: TGTGCCAGCAGTGAGAACGGGGGATTTTACACTGAAGCTTTCTTT. Its protein is CASSENGGFYTEAFF.

This chain joins TRBV6-4 and TRBJ1-5, with TRBD1 as a possible D gene (6 bases). V shed 11 bases and J shed 6 bases, with 20 bases lying between them. This CDR3 contains 14 residues. Per the germline V gene, CDR1 is MRHNA and CDR2 is SNTAGT. CDR3: CASSNQGLGQPQHF. As DNA, the CDR3 is TGTGCCTCATCAAACCAGGGGCTCGGTCAGCCCCAGCATTTT.

The rearrangement links TRBV30 to TRBJ1-4; D is undetermined. Germline CDR1 and CDR2: GTSNPN and SVGIG (reference sequence). The CDR3 loop spans 14 amino acids. V lost 2 bases to trimming and J lost 7 bases, with 14 bases between them. CDR3 coding DNA: TGTGCCTGGAGTTTCGGAGGGATTCGTGAAAAACTGTTTTTT. Translated, it gives CAWSFGGIREKLFF.

This clone occurred a few times. The chain links TRBV5-7 to TRBJ2-7; perhaps TRBD2 as D (6 bases). TRBV5-7 is marked as an open reading frame, function uncertain. V was trimmed by 4 bases and J by 2 bases, leaving 16 bases between them. The CDR3 totals 15 residues. Here the CDR3 reads CASSLGRGETYEQYF. CDR3 bases: TGTGCCAGCAGCCTCGGGCGGGGAGAGACCTACGAGCAGTACTTC.

The rearrangement joins TRBV11-3 to TRBJ2-5; D is possibly TRBD2 (6 bases). The ends were cut back, 3 bases at V and 1 base at J, with 15 bases in the middle. This CDR3 is 16 amino acids long. Germline CDR1 and CDR2: SGHNT and YENEEA. CDR3 region: CASSFGYGGSQETQYF. The CDR3, as DNA: TGTGCCAGCAGCTTTGGCTACGGAGGGTCCCAAGAGACCCAGTACTTC.

This chain links TRBV5-1 with TRBJ2-2; tentative D call: TRBD2 (6 bases). V dropped 3 bases and J dropped 8 bases, with 17 bases sitting between them. Germline V gene data show CDR1 as SGHRS and CDR2 as YFSETQ. The CDR3 extends over 15 amino acids. CDR3 DNA sequence: TGCGCCAGCAGCTGGGACTCGCTGGCGTCTGGGGAGCTGTTTTTT. Translation gives CASSWDSLASGELFF. The whole variable domain, remainder taken from reference TRBV5-1 and TRBJ2-2, is KAGVTQTPRYLIKTRGQQVTLSCSPISGHRSVSWYQQTPGQGLQFLFEYFSETQRNKGNFPGRFSGRQFSNSRSEMNVSTLELGDSALYLCASSWDSLASGELFFGEGSRLTVL.

The V and J genes are TRBV19 and TRBJ2-1; D unresolved. Germline lookup yields CDR1 LNHDA and CDR2 SQIVND (reference sequence). V lost 6 bases and J lost 1, with 16 bases in between. The CDR3 totals 16 residues. CDR3 in DNA: TGTGCCAGTAGCCCCCCTCGGTCCCTATCCTACAATGAGCAGTTCTTC. Its translation: CASSPPRSLSYNEQFF.

This sequence joins TRBV28 and TRBJ2-7; D is ambiguous. V lost 2 bases and J 3 bases, leaving 8 bases between the germline ends. The germline gives CDR1 MDHEN, CDR2 SYDVKM. The CDR3 is 13 amino acids. The CDR3 spells CASSLGGYYEQYF. CDR3 coding DNA: TGTGCCAGCAGTTTAGGCGGTTACTACGAGCAGTACTTC.

V is TRBV28 and J is TRBJ2-3, with 9 bases that match TRBD2. From germline, CDR1 is MDHEN and CDR2 SYDVKM. J was trimmed by 2 bases and V by 5 bases; bases with no gene match: 8. The CDR3 consists of 16 residues. The CDR3 DNA reads as TGTGCCAGCAGTGGTTCGGCGGGAGGGTACACAGATACGCAGTATTTT. Its protein product is CASSGSAGGYTDTQYF.

The chain employs TRBV9 and TRBJ1-3; perhaps TRBD1 as D (6 bases). The V and J ends lost 4 bases and 0 bases respectively, with 14 bases between them. The germline gives CDR1 SGDLS, CDR2 YYNGEE. This CDR3 has 16 amino acids. For the CDR3, the DNA is TGTGCCAGCAGCTCGGGGGGGACAAGCTCTGGAAACACCATATATTTT. As protein: CASSSGGTSSGNTIYF.

The chain links TRBV3-1 (or the pseudogene TRBV3-2) to TRBJ1-2, with 7 positions matching TRBD1. The CDR3 runs 15 residues. Trimming took 5 bases from V and 0 from J; bases not matched to a gene: 6. Germline V gene data show CDR1 as LGHDT and CDR2 as YNNKEL (reference sequence). The DNA for the CDR3 is TGTGCCAGCAGCAGAGGGACAGAAACTAACTATGGCTACACCTTC. Protein sequence: CASSRGTETNYGYTF.

This rearrangement joins TRBV7-3 to TRBJ1-1; D is perhaps TRBD1 (6 bases). Germline loops: CDR1 SGHTA, CDR2 FQGTGA. The V gene lost 2 bases and the J gene lost 2 bases, with 12 bases spanning the gap. The CDR3 spans 15 residues. In nucleotides, the CDR3 is TGTGCCAGCAGCTTAGACCGGGACATTAACACTGAAGCTTTCTTT. Its translation: CASSLDRDINTEAFF.

The chain carries TRBV5-1 and TRBJ1-6; D remains ambiguous. V lost 4 bases and J lost 10, with 21 bases in between. Germline-derived CDR1 and CDR2 are SGHRS and YFSETQ. The CDR3 extends over 16 amino acids. CDR3 protein: CASSPSPTNTRSPLHF. The CDR3 DNA is TGCGCCAGCAGCCCGAGCCCTACTAATACACGATCACCCCTCCACTTT.

This clone was seen a single time. The CDR3 DNA reads TGTGCCATCAGTGAGTCTACAGCTAACTATGGCTACACCTTC. Amino acids: CAISESTANYGYTF. The rearrangement uses TRBV10-3 and TRBJ1-2; D unresolved. Germline assignment: CDR1 ENHRY and CDR2 SYGVKD. The CDR3 has 14 amino acids. V was clipped by 0 bases and J by 0 bases, with 5 bases between them.

The chain joins TRBV6-5 to TRBJ2-7, with 9 bases matching TRBD1. CDR1 is MNHEY and CDR2 is SVGAGI in the germline V gene. J gave up 6 bases and V 8 bases, and 11 bases lay outside the gene matches. This CDR3 is 14 amino acids long. The CDR3 DNA is TGTGCCAGCCGAATGGGACAGGGCACGGTCGAGCAGTACTTC. Translation: CASRMGQGTVEQYF.

The gene calls are TRBV7-2 and TRBJ2-3, with 7 bases identical to TRBD1. The CDR3 consists of 12 residues. Trimming at V came to 5 bases and at J to 4 bases, leaving 0 bases not matched to a gene. Germline CDR1 SGHTA, CDR2 FQGNSA. The CDR3 protein is CASSTGADTQYF. The CDR3 nucleotides are TGTGCCAGCAGCACAGGGGCAGATACGCAGTATTTT. Complete variable domain (other parts from reference TRBV7-2 and TRBJ2-3): GAGVSQSPSNKVTEKGKDVELRCDPISGHTALYWYRQSLGQGLEFLIYFQGNSAPDKSGLPSDRFSAERTGGSVSTLTIQRTQQEDSAVYLCASSTGADTQYFGPGTRLTVL.

The CDR3 DNA reads TGTGCCACCAGTGACCCTACAGGGTCCGAGTTCTATGGCTACACCTTC. It encodes CATSDPTGSEFYGYTF. V usage is TRBV24-1 and J usage is TRBJ1-2; TRBD1 might be the D (6 bases). The CDR3 spans 16 residues. From germline, CDR1 is KGHDR and CDR2 SFDVKD. Trimming left V 4 bases short and J 4 bases short, with 18 bases between.

The DNA of the CDR3 is TGCAGCGTGGGTCGGACTAGCGGGAGCGACAATGAGCAGTTCTTC. It translates to CSVGRTSGSDNEQFF. The rearrangement uses TRBV29-1 and TRBJ2-1; the match to TRBD2 covers 13 bases. Germline V lookup: CDR1 SQVTM, CDR2 ANQGSEA. CDR3 length equals 15 residues. The V segment lost 6 bases and the J segment 5 bases; nucleotides outside the gene matches: 7.

J is TRBJ1-3 and V is TRBV10-3; 8 positions match TRBD1. Looked up from germline, CDR1 is ENHRY and CDR2 is SYGVKD. The V segment lost 11 bases and the J segment 1 base; nucleotides outside the gene matches: 10. The CDR3 runs to 15 residues. The CDR3 loop is CAAGGQAVSGNTIYF. In DNA, the CDR3 is TGTGCCGCCGGGGGACAGGCGGTTTCTGGAAACACCATATATTTT.

The table lists this clone with a count of one. The J gene is TRBJ1-1, the V gene TRBV3-1 (or the pseudogene TRBV3-2); 9 bases line up with TRBD1. Germline trimming cut 2 bases from V and 1 base from J; bases unmatched to any gene: 5. The CDR3 extends over 16 amino acids. Germline CDR1 and CDR2: LGHDT and YNNKEL (reference sequence). The CDR3 is CASSQLPGQGNTEAFF. Written as DNA, the CDR3 is TGTGCCAGCAGCCAACTGCCGGGACAGGGGAACACTGAAGCTTTCTTT.

The CDR3 nucleotides read TGTGCCAGCAGAGGAGGTCTAGTCTATGGCTACACCTTC. Amino acids: CASRGGLVYGYTF. The rearrangement uses TRBV12-3 or TRBV12-4 and TRBJ1-2; D uncertain. The ends were cut back, 6 bases at V and 4 bases at J, with 12 bases in the middle. The length of the CDR3 is 13 residues.

This clone was detected only once. V is TRBV9 and J is TRBJ2-7; 7 nucleotides line up with TRBD2. The junction had 9 bases not matched to a gene; V was cut back by 1 base and J by 5 bases. CDR3 size: 15 residues. Per the germline V gene, CDR1 is SGDLS and CDR2 is YYNGEE. The CDR3 is CASSVIGTTWDEQYF. CDR3 nucleotide sequence: TGTGCCAGCAGCGTAATAGGGACTACTTGGGACGAGCAGTACTTC. Filled out from reference TRBV9 and TRBJ2-7, the complete variable domain reads DSGVTQTPKHLITATGQRVTLRCSPRSGDLSVYWYQQSLDQGLQFLIQYYNGEERAKGNILERFSAQQFPDLHSELNLSSLELGDSALYFCASSVIGTTWDEQYFGPGTRLTVT.

The chain uses TRBV7-2 and TRBJ1-5, with D uncertain. Trimming removed 4 bases at V and 1 base at J, with 11 bases between. Looked up from germline, CDR1 is SGHTA and CDR2 is FQGNSA. The CDR3 sequence is 15 residues long. CDR3: CASSSRYGSNQPQHF. The CDR3 nucleotides read TGTGCCAGCAGCTCCCGTTACGGGAGCAATCAGCCCCAGCATTTT.

The chain links TRBV7-8 to TRBJ2-7; perhaps TRBD1 as D (5 bases). Trimming pared 3 bases from V and 0 bases from J, leaving 9 bases between. Germline CDR1 is SGHVS and CDR2 is FQNEAQ. The CDR3 runs to 14 residues. CDR3 coding DNA: TGTGCCAGCAGCTTGCAGCAGGGCTCCTACGAGCAGTACTTC. It encodes CASSLQQGSYEQYF.

V gene TRBV2 combines with J gene TRBJ1-5, with TRBD1 identical over 11 bases. CDR1 SNHLY and CDR2 FYNNEI come from the germline V gene. The CDR3 is 15 amino acids. Trimming cost V 7 bases and J 3 bases; bases outside gene matches: 5. CDR3 in DNA: TGTGCCAGCAACCTGGGACAGGGGGTCAATCAGCCCCAGCATTTT. Translation: CASNLGQGVNQPQHF.

The rearrangement links TRBV28 to TRBJ2-1; 8 bases are shared with TRBD1. Trimming at V came to 6 bases and at J to 4 bases, leaving 5 bases not matched to a gene. The CDR3 consists of 14 residues. Looked up from germline, CDR1 is MDHEN and CDR2 is SYDVKM. CDR3 nucleotide sequence: TGTGCCAGCAGCCAGGGACAGGAGTACAATGAGCAGTTCTTC. It translates to CASSQGQEYNEQFF.

The genes are TRBV5-5 and TRBJ1-5, with TRBD1 identical over 7 bases. V gave up 2 bases and J gave up 5 bases; unmatched junction bases: 7. Germline V gene lookup returns CDR1 SGHKS and CDR2 YYEKEE (reference sequence). CDR3 size: 15 residues. The CDR3 DNA sequence: TGTGCCAGCAGCTTTGCACAGGGGAACCATCAGCCCCAGCATTTT. Its protein product is CASSFAQGNHQPQHF.

The genes are TRBV28 and TRBJ2-7, with a tentative D call TRBD2 (5 bases). The CDR3 totals 17 residues. V was cut by 4 bases and J by 4 bases, with 23 bases left in between. Per germline, CDR1 MDHEN and CDR2 SYDVKM. CDR3 residues: CASSSQLGAGRWYEQYF. The DNA of the CDR3 is TGTGCCAGCAGTTCGCAATTGGGAGCTGGGCGATGGTACGAGCAGTACTTC. The full variable domain, its missing parts supplied by reference TRBV28 and TRBJ2-7, is DVKVTQSSRYLVKRTGEKVFLECVQDMDHENMFWYRQDPGLGLRLIYFSYDVKMKEKGDIPEGYSVSREKKERFSLILESASTNQTSMYLCASSSQLGAGRWYEQYFGPGTRLTVT.

The CDR3 nucleotides read TGTGCCAGCAGTTACCCTTCGGTTTTGCAGACATACACAGATACGCAGTATTTT. As protein: CASSYPSVLQTYTDTQYF. The chain couples TRBV6-2 or TRBV6-3 to TRBJ2-3; no reliable D call. Trimming removed 2 bases at V and 2 bases at J, with 20 bases between. Per germline, CDR1 MNHEY and CDR2 SVGEGT. The CDR3 totals 18 residues.

The J gene is TRBJ2-7, the V gene TRBV12-5; D is undetermined. Germline CDR1 and CDR2: LGHNT and FRNRAP. This CDR3 spans 17 amino acids. The V end was cut by 1 base, the J end by 1 base, with 17 bases between. The CDR3, as DNA: TGTGCTAGTGGTTTGGATGACCTACGGGTGACTTCCTACGAGCAGTACTTC. Amino acid sequence: CASGLDDLRVTSYEQYF.

The chain carries TRBV28 and TRBJ1-4, with 7 bases identical to TRBD1. V dropped 3 bases and J dropped 2; count of bases not matched to a gene: 3. This CDR3 is built from 15 residues. CDR1 and CDR2 (germline): MDHEN, SYDVKM. The CDR3 DNA is TGTGCCAGCAGTTTGCGGACAGGTACTAATGAAAAACTGTTTTTT. Amino acid sequence: CASSLRTGTNEKLFF.